The 15 T cell receptor beta chains reported below all come from one sample, sequenced in a study of beta chain features in type 1 diabetes. Sequencing targeted expressed TCRB transcripts, as all isolated RNA had been reverse transcribed. The assay was immunoSEQ multiplex PCR, and TCRdb's table has in-frame clones only and misses some. The table lists more than 300,000 clones, 7.5% to 9% of them singletons. The sequencing sample was made of central memory CD4+ T cells from blood. All receptors come from a woman between 18 and 29 years old in good health.

A note on this clone: A read error may be the cause here, since a much bigger clone is one base away. The J gene is TRBJ2-5, the V gene TRBV6-6; 9 bases match TRBD1. This CDR3 contains 13 residues. Germline V CDR1 and CDR2: MNHNY, SVGAGI (reference sequence). The J segment lost 3 bases and the V segment lost 10 bases, leaving 6 bases of the junction unmatched. DNA for the CDR3: TGTGCCATCAGCCGGGACAGGGAAGAGACCCAGTACTTC. Its protein product is CAISRDREETQYF.

This clone was picked up a small number of times. The chain is built from TRBV12-5 and TRBJ1-1; D is undetermined. Germline V gene sequence: CDR1 LGHNT, CDR2 FRNRAP. Trimming took off 1 base at V and 5 bases at J, with 5 bases between the two ends. The CDR3 has 12 residues. DNA for the CDR3: TGTGCTAGTGGTTTGGGGTTTACTGAAGCTTTCTTT. Amino acids: CASGLGFTEAFF.

This clone was seen only a few times. The chain carries TRBV27 and TRBJ2-7; possibly TRBD1 for D (5 bases). Germline loops: CDR1 MNHEY, CDR2 SMNVEV (reference sequence). Trimming took off 6 bases at V and 1 base at J, with 10 bases between the two ends. The CDR3 sequence is 13 residues long. The CDR3 nucleotides are TGTGCCAGCAGGCTGCAGGGATCCTACGAGCAGTACTTC. Translated: CASRLQGSYEQYF.

The chain carries TRBV2 and TRBJ1-5, with TRBD1 matching 7 bases. The CDR3 loop spans 14 amino acids. Germline lookup yields CDR1 SNHLY and CDR2 FYNNEI. J gave up 4 bases and V 7 bases, and 7 bases lay outside the gene matches. The CDR3 sequence is CASTLGTANQPQHF. The CDR3 coding sequence is TGTGCCAGCACCTTAGGGACAGCTAATCAGCCCCAGCATTTT.

Only a few counts were recorded for this clone. This chain links TRBV6-1 with TRBJ1-2, with D maybe TRBD1 (5 bases). The germline V and J ends were trimmed by 5 bases and 8 bases, with 15 bases remaining between them. Germline V lookup: CDR1 MNHNS, CDR2 SASEGT. CDR3 length: 13 amino acids. CDR3 loop: CASSFGLGGGYTF. In DNA form, the CDR3 reads TGTGCCAGCAGTTTCGGCCTTGGGGGAGGCTACACCTTC.

The table lists this clone with a few counts. The rearrangement uses TRBV10-3 and TRBJ2-7; TRBD2 matches at 7 bases. CDR1 is ENHRY and CDR2 is SYGVKD in the germline V gene. The CDR3 is 17 residues long. V dropped 3 bases and J dropped 0; count of bases not matched to a gene: 11. DNA for the CDR3: TGTGCCATCAGTGACGCCTCTTCGGGACTACCCTCCTACGAGCAGTACTTC. Its protein is CAISDASSGLPSYEQYF.

The chain uses TRBV29-1 and TRBJ2-1; D gene ambiguous. The V gene lost 0 bases and the J gene lost 3 bases, with 18 bases spanning the gap. Germline assignment: CDR1 SQVTM and CDR2 ANQGSEA. The CDR3 is 17 residues long. The DNA of the CDR3 is TGCAGCGTTGAAGATACCCGGGCCACACGTTACTACAATGAGCAGTTCTTC. This codes for CSVEDTRATRYYNEQFF.

The V gene is TRBV5-4, the J gene TRBJ2-3; D possibly matches TRBD1 or TRBD2 (5 bases each). The CDR3 is 17 residues long. The germline V gene encodes CDR1 SGHNT and CDR2 YYREEE (reference sequence). Trimming stripped 4 bases from V and 4 bases from J, with 22 bases between. The CDR3 loop is CASSQDMTRGIADTQYF. In DNA form, the CDR3 reads TGTGCCAGCAGCCAAGATATGACGAGGGGAATCGCAGATACGCAGTATTTT.

This chain joins TRBV5-1 and TRBJ2-1, with 7 positions matching TRBD2. CDR1 and CDR2 from the germline V gene are SGHRS and YFSETQ. Trimming took 4 bases from V and 4 from J; bases not matched to a gene: 8. CDR3 length: 15 residues. The CDR3 nucleotides read TGCGCCAGCAGCCCTGGGGGGGAGAGGTACAATGAGCAGTTCTTC. Protein: CASSPGGERYNEQFF.

The CDR3 loop is CASSSGGQYNEQFF. Written as DNA, the CDR3 is TGTGCCAGCAGCTCCGGGGGACAATACAATGAGCAGTTCTTC. The chain has TRBV7-2 and TRBJ2-1; D possibly matches TRBD1 or TRBD2 (6 bases each). V dropped 4 bases and J dropped 4 bases, with 11 bases sitting between them. This CDR3 comprises 14 residues. CDR1 is SGHTA and CDR2 is FQGNSA in the germline V gene. The complete variable domain, with remaining parts taken from reference TRBV7-2 and TRBJ2-1, reads GAGVSQSPSNKVTEKGKDVELRCDPISGHTALYWYRQSLGQGLEFLIYFQGNSAPDKSGLPSDRFSAERTGGSVSTLTIQRTQQEDSAVYLCASSSGGQYNEQFFGPGTRLTVL.

This chain links TRBV9 with TRBJ2-3, with a weak D call TRBD1 (7 bases). Deletions cut 4 bases from V and 5 bases from J, with 11 bases between. CDR1 is SGDLS and CDR2 is YYNGEE in the germline V gene. The CDR3 contains 13 residues. CDR3 DNA sequence: TGTGCCAGCAGCAGACAGGGAGGAGATACGCAGTATTTT. Its protein product is CASSRQGGDTQYF.

The CDR3 region is CASSPSRTGSYEQYF. The DNA for the CDR3 is TGTGCCAGCTCACCTTCCAGGACAGGCTCCTACGAGCAGTACTTC. J is TRBJ2-7 and V is TRBV18; TRBD1 agrees at 7 bases. Germline CDR1 KGHSH, CDR2 LQKENI. Unmatched junction bases numbered 5, after V lost 3 bases and J lost 0 bases. This CDR3 has 15 amino acids.

This clone was observed a handful of times. This sequence joins TRBV27 and TRBJ2-7, with 9 bases that match TRBD2. The germline CDR1 and CDR2 sequences are MNHEY and SMNVEV (reference sequence). V lost 5 bases to trimming and J lost 5 bases; unmatched junction nucleotides: 16. The CDR3 extends over 17 amino acids. CDR3 nucleotide sequence: TGTGCCAGCAGTGCCCTTCCCGGGACTAGCCGGACGAACGAGCAGTACTTC. Encoded protein: CASSALPGTSRTNEQYF.

This clone was counted only a few times. The rearrangement joins TRBV25-1 to TRBJ1-1; no firm D call. The CDR3 is 11 residues long. V was trimmed by 5 bases and J by 2 bases, leaving 3 bases between them. CDR1 is MGHDK, CDR2 SYGVNS, per germline. The chain's CDR3 is CASSTNTEAFF. DNA of the CDR3: TGTGCCAGCAGTACAAACACTGAAGCTTTCTTT.

This clone was counted only a few times. Germline is not matched at one junction end, which may reflect a read error. The V call is TRBV28, the J call TRBJ2-3; maybe TRBD2 (5 bases). The CDR3 is 13 amino acids. CDR1 and CDR2 from the germline V gene are MDHEN and SYDVKM. CDR3 sequence reads: CAIRLGRERAAVF. The CDR3 nucleotides are TGTGCCATCCGATTGGGTCGGGAACGTGCGGCGGTTTTT. The complete variable domain, with remaining parts taken from reference TRBV28 and TRBJ2-3, reads DVKVTQSSRYLVKRTGEKVFLECVQDMDHENMFWYRQDPGLGLRLIYFSYDVKMKEKGDIPEGYSVSREKKERFSLILESASTNQTSMYLCAIRLGRERAAVFGPGTRLTVL.